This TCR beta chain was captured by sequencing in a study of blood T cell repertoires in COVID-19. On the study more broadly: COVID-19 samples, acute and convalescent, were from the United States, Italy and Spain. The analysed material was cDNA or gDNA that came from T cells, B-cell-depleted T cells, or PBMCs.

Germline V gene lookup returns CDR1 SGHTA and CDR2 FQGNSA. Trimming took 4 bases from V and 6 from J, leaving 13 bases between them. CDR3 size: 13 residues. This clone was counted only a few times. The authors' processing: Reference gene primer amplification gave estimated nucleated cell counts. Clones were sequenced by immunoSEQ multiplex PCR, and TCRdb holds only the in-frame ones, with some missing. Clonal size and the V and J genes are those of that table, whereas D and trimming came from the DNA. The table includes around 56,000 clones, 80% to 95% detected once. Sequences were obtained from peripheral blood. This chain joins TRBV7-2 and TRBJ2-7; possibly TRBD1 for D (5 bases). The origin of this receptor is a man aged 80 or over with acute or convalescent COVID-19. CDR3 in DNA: TGTGCCAGCAGCTCCTCTGGGGCCGGCGAGCAGTACTTC. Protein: CASSSSGAGEQYF.